This record concerns one T cell receptor beta chain sequence. The record originates from a study of CD8 T cells in Susac syndrome. Reverse transcription of 0.5 to 1 ug RNA was performed with random hexamers. TCRdb used MiXCR to reprocess the immunoSEQ multiplex PCR reads, holding one entry per CDR3 protein. The table has 300,000 or so distinct CDR3 sequences, under 95% seen once. The receptor's source is a human donor with multiple sclerosis. The sequenced sample consisted of CD4+ T cells from PBMCs.

The CDR3 bases are TGTGCCAGCAGGCCCCTTGATCAGCCCCAGCATTTT. Its translation is CASRPLDQPQHF. This chain links TRBV6-1 with TRBJ1-5; no firm D call. Germline lookup yields CDR1 MNHNS and CDR2 SASEGT. The CDR3 has 12 residues. Trimming cost V 6 bases and J 5 bases, with 8 bases left between them.